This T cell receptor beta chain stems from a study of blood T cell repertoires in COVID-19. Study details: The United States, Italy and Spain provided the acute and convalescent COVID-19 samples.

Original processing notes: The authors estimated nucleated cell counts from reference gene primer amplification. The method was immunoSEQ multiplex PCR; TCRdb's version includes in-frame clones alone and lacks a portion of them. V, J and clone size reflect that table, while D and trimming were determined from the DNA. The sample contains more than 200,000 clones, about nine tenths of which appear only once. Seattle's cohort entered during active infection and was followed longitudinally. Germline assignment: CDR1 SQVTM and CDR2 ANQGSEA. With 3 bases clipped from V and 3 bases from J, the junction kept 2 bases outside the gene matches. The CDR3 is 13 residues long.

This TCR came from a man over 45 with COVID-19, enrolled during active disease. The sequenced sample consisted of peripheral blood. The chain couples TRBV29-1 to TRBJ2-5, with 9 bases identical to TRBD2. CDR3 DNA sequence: TGCAGCGTTGAGTCTAGCGGGAAAGAGACCCAGTACTTC. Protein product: CSVESSGKETQYF.